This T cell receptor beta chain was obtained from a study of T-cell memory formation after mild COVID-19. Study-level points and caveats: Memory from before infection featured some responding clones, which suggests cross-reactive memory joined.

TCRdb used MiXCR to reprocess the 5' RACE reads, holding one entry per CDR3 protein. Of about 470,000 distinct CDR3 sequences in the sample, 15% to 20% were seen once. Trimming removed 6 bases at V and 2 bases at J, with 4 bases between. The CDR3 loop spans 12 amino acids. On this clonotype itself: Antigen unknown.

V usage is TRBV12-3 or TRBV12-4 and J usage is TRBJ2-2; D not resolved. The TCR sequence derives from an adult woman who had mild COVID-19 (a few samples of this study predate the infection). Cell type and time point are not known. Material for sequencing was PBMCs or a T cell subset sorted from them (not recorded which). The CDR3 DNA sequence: TGTGCCAGCAGATATAACACCGGGGAGCTGTTTTTT. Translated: CASRYNTGELFF.